The entry that follows covers one TCR beta chain sequence. Its specificity is unknown. CD4+ T cells from unexposed donors were obtained before the COVID-19 pandemic (2011-2018). The cells were cultured for roughly 11 days before CD4+ T cells were isolated. As cell numbers allowed, unexposed-donor CD4+ T cells faced SARS-CoV-2 S/N and four cold-coronavirus spikes. These data belong to a study of CD4 T cells in relation to SARS-CoV-2 and coronaviruses. Study information: PBMCs were cultured with antigen for around nine days before TCR beta sequencing. The HLA restriction of the shared crossreactive spike epitopes was mapped.

The CDR3 has 15 amino acids. The germline V gene encodes CDR1 LNHDA and CDR2 SQIVND (reference sequence). V lost 3 bases and J 3 bases, leaving 11 bases between the germline ends. Sequenced by immunoSEQ multiplex PCR; TCRdb stores in-frame clones only, minus some. The sample lists some 25,000 clones, roughly four fifths occurring once. The chain carries TRBV19 and TRBJ1-4; weak D call: TRBD1 (5 bases). This receptor was taken from a human donor in good health. Material: CD4+ T cells from PBMCs, cultured in vitro. The CDR3 region has the DNA TGTGCCAGTAGTATGCCCGGGGCGGCTAATGAAAAACTGTTTTTT. This translates into CASSMPGAANEKLFF.